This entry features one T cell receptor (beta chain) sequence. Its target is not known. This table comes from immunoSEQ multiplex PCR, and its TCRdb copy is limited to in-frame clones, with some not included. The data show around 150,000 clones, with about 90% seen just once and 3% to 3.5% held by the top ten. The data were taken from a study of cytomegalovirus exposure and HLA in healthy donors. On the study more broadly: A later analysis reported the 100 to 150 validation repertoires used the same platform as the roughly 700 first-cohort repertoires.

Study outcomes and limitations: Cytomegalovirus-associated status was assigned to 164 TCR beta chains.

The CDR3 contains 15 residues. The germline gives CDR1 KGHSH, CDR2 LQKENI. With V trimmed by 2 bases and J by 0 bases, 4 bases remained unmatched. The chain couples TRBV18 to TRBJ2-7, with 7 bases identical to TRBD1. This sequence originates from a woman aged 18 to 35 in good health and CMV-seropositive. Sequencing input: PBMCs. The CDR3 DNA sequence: TGTGCCAGCTCACCAGCGGACAGGTTCTCCTACGAGCAGTACTTC. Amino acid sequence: CASSPADRFSYEQYF.